The 17 T cell receptor beta chains below were found in one sample sequenced in a study of blood T cell repertoires in COVID-19. Produced via immunoSEQ multiplex PCR; TCRdb's table is partial and in-frame only. This table has about 280,000 clones, around 87% appearing once. Sequencing was performed on peripheral blood. The receptors originated from a woman in her 30s who had recovered from COVID-19.

The chain links TRBV3-1 (or the pseudogene TRBV3-2) to TRBJ2-3; no definite D call. CDR1 is LGHDT, CDR2 YNNKEL, per germline (reference sequence). The CDR3 covers 14 residues. V was trimmed by 0 bases and J by 4 bases, leaving 8 bases between them. CDR3: CASSQDPFPDTQYF. The CDR3 region has the DNA TGTGCCAGCAGCCAAGACCCATTTCCAGATACGCAGTATTTT.

The chain links TRBV27 to TRBJ2-1; 15 bases map to TRBD2. After removal of 2 bases from V and 2 bases from J, the junction contained 4 bases not matched to a gene. Germline V gene lookup returns CDR1 MNHEY and CDR2 SMNVEV (reference sequence). CDR3 length: 18 residues. The CDR3: CASSLGLAGGPPYNEQFF. The CDR3, as DNA: TGTGCCAGCAGTTTAGGACTAGCGGGGGGGCCCCCCTACAATGAGCAGTTCTTC.

The chain has TRBV7-2 and TRBJ2-7, with TRBD2 identical over 10 bases. J lost 6 bases, V lost 5 bases, and 10 bases had no gene match. CDR3 size: 15 residues. Germline values: CDR1 SGHTA, CDR2 FQGNSA. Here the CDR3 reads CASSPSGGDVGEQYF. The CDR3 DNA is TGTGCCAGCAGCCCAAGCGGGGGGGATGTAGGCGAGCAGTACTTC.

The rearrangement uses TRBV6-5 and TRBJ2-3, with TRBD2 identical over 9 bases. The germline gives CDR1 MNHEY, CDR2 SVGAGI. The V and J ends lost 6 bases and 7 bases, in that order; junction bases with no gene match: 5. The CDR3 sequence is 13 residues long. The CDR3 DNA reads TGTGCCAGCAGAACCGGGACTAGCAATACGCAGTATTTT. It encodes CASRTGTSNTQYF.

The chain combines TRBV11-2 with TRBJ2-5; TRBD2 might be the D (6 bases). The CDR3 contains 14 residues. CDR1 is SGHAT, CDR2 FQNNGV, per germline. V dropped 5 bases and J dropped 3 bases, with 13 bases sitting between them. The CDR3 here is CASSLQPSEETQYF. For the CDR3, the DNA is TGTGCCAGCAGCCTACAGCCTAGCGAAGAGACCCAGTACTTC.

The chain uses TRBV7-2 and TRBJ2-2, with TRBD1 identical over 8 bases. Germline V lookup: CDR1 SGHTA, CDR2 FQGNSA. This CDR3 comprises 16 residues. V was pared by 5 bases and J by 0 bases, with 5 bases of the junction left unmatched. The DNA of the CDR3 is TGTGCCAGCAGCCCAGGGGGCCTGACGAACACCGGGGAGCTGTTTTTT. Residues: CASSPGGLTNTGELFF. Looking up the rest from reference TRBV7-2 and TRBJ2-2 gives the full variable domain: GAGVSQSPSNKVTEKGKDVELRCDPISGHTALYWYRQSLGQGLEFLIYFQGNSAPDKSGLPSDRFSAERTGGSVSTLTIQRTQQEDSAVYLCASSPGGLTNTGELFFGEGSRLTVL.

The J gene is TRBJ1-4, the V gene TRBV18, with 7 bases matching TRBD1. Germline V gene sequence: CDR1 KGHSH, CDR2 LQKENI. The CDR3 runs to 15 residues. The J segment lost 5 bases and the V segment lost 3 bases, leaving 6 bases of the junction unmatched. DNA for the CDR3: TGTGCCAGCTCACCGTCCCAACAGGGGAATGAAAAACTGTTTTTT. Translation gives CASSPSQQGNEKLFF.

The genes are TRBV2 and TRBJ1-2; D remains unclear. Germline-derived CDR1 and CDR2 are SNHLY and FYNNEI. The CDR3 totals 16 residues. Trimming stripped 3 bases from V and 2 bases from J, with 16 bases between. The CDR3 loop reads CASSEGGLNLNYGYTF. The CDR3 bases are TGTGCCAGCAGTGAGGGCGGACTGAACCTCAACTATGGCTACACCTTC. Complete variable domain (other parts from reference TRBV2 and TRBJ1-2): EPEVTQTPSHQVTQMGQEVILRCVPISNHLYFYWYRQILGQKVEFLVSFYNNEISEKSEIFDDQFSVERPDGSNFTLKIRSTKLEDSAMYFCASSEGGLNLNYGYTFGSGTRLTVV.

The chain joins TRBV6-5 to TRBJ1-6; D is perhaps TRBD1 (6 bases). The ends were cut back, 6 bases at V and 8 bases at J, with 11 bases in the middle. The germline V gene has CDR1 MNHEY and CDR2 SVGAGI. This CDR3 has 13 amino acids. The CDR3 DNA reads TGTGCCAGCAGCCCGAACAGGGATTCACCCCTCCACTTT. Its protein product is CASSPNRDSPLHF.

The V and J genes are TRBV5-4 and TRBJ2-3, with 8 bases aligning to TRBD2. Trimming at V came to 7 bases and at J to 5 bases, leaving 15 bases not matched to a gene. The CDR3 sequence is 16 residues long. CDR1 SGHNT and CDR2 YYREEE come from the germline V gene (reference sequence). CDR3: CASGLEIAGREDTQYF. In DNA, the CDR3 is TGTGCCAGCGGCCTAGAGATAGCGGGGAGGGAAGATACGCAGTATTTT.

This clone was found a few times. The V call is TRBV19, the J call TRBJ2-2, with 7 bases that match TRBD1. The V segment lost 5 bases and the J segment 4 bases; nucleotides outside the gene matches: 10. CDR3 size: 16 residues. Germline-derived CDR1 and CDR2 are LNHDA and SQIVND (reference sequence). CDR3 sequence (DNA): TGTGCCAGTAGTGCACCAGGGGGAGTCGGCACCGGGGAGCTGTTTTTT. Translation gives CASSAPGGVGTGELFF.

The V gene is TRBV5-6, the J gene TRBJ2-7; D is possibly TRBD1 (6 bases). The germline V gene has CDR1 SGHDT and CDR2 YYEEEE. V gave up 0 bases and J gave up 6 bases, with 7 bases separating them. The length of the CDR3 is 12 residues. CDR3 amino acids: CASSLVRGEQYF. As DNA, the CDR3 is TGTGCCAGCAGCTTGGTCAGGGGCGAGCAGTACTTC.

This chain links TRBV29-1 with TRBJ1-2; D not resolved. The ends were cut back, 0 bases at V and 3 bases at J, with 17 bases in the middle. Germline CDR1 SQVTM, CDR2 ANQGSEA. The CDR3 sequence is 16 residues long. This chain's CDR3 is CSVEEGVSPRDYGYTF. The CDR3 DNA reads as TGCAGCGTTGAAGAGGGAGTTAGCCCCCGAGACTATGGCTACACCTTC.

V is TRBV5-5 and J is TRBJ2-2, with 7 bases that match TRBD1. Germline loops: CDR1 SGHKS, CDR2 YYEKEE (reference sequence). There are 16 residues in the CDR3. With 4 bases clipped from V and 2 bases from J, the junction kept 8 bases outside the gene matches. The CDR3 sequence: CASSGGQQINTGELFF. CDR3 DNA: TGTGCCAGCAGCGGGGGACAGCAGATCAACACCGGGGAGCTGTTTTTT.

For the CDR3, the DNA is TGTGCCAGCAGCTTAGAAGGGAGACTAGCGGGGGGACCAGATACGCAGTATTTT. Encoded protein: CASSLEGRLAGGPDTQYF. The chain links TRBV7-2 to TRBJ2-3; 13 bases are a match to TRBD2. Trimming took 1 base from V and 4 from J; bases not matched to a gene: 8. Germline V gene data show CDR1 as SGHTA and CDR2 as FQGNSA. This CDR3 has 18 residues. Variable domain in full (rest from reference TRBV7-2 and TRBJ2-3): GAGVSQSPSNKVTEKGKDVELRCDPISGHTALYWYRQSLGQGLEFLIYFQGNSAPDKSGLPSDRFSAERTGGSVSTLTIQRTQQEDSAVYLCASSLEGRLAGGPDTQYFGPGTRLTVL.

The V and J genes are TRBV14 and TRBJ2-5; unclear D gene. The CDR3 is 14 residues long. CDR1 is SGHDN and CDR2 is FVKESK in the germline V gene. V lost 0 bases, J lost 8 bases, and 13 bases lay in between. The CDR3 DNA follows: TGTGCCAGCAGCCAAGAACTGATATTGAGTACCCAGTACTTC. It yields the protein CASSQELILSTQYF.

This chain uses TRBV6-5 with TRBJ2-2, with 7 bases lining up with TRBD1. The V segment lost 6 bases and the J segment 3 bases; nucleotides outside the gene matches: 1. CDR3 length: 13 residues. Germline V lookup: CDR1 MNHEY, CDR2 SVGAGI. The CDR3 here is CASRGTDTGELFF. CDR3 in DNA: TGTGCCAGCAGGGGGACAGACACCGGGGAGCTGTTTTTT.